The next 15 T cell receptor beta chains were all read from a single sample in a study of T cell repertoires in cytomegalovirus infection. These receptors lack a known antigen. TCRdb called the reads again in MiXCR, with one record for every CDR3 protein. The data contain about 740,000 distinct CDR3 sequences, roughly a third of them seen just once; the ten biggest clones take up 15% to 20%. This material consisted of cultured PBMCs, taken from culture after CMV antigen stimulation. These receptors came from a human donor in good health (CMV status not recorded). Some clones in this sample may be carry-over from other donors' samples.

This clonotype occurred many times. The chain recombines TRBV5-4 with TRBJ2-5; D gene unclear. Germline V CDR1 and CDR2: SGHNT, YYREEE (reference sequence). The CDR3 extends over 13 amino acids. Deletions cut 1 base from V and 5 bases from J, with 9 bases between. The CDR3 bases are TGTGCCAGCAGCTTGACTGGAGAGGAGACCCAGTACTTC. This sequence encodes CASSLTGEETQYF.

The CDR3 loop is CASSLRGPPLSYYGYTF. The CDR3 DNA reads TGTGCCAGCAGCTTAAGAGGGCCCCCCCTATCTTACTATGGCTACACCTTC. The chain is built from TRBV7-4 and TRBJ1-2; no definite D call. The V gene lost 2 bases and the J gene lost 3 bases, with 19 bases spanning the gap. CDR1 and CDR2 from the germline V gene are SGHVT and SQSDAQ. CDR3 length: 17 residues.

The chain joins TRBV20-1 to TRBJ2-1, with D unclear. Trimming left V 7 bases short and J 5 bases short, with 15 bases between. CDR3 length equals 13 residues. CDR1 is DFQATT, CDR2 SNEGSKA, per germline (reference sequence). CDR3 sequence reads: CSGVARFHNEQFF. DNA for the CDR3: TGCAGTGGCGTGGCGAGATTTCACAATGAGCAGTTCTTC.

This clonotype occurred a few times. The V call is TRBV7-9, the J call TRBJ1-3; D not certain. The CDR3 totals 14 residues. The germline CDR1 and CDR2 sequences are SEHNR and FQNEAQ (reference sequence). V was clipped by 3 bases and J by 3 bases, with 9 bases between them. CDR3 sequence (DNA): TGTGCCAGCAGCTTTTCAATCGATGGAAACACCATATATTTT. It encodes CASSFSIDGNTIYF.

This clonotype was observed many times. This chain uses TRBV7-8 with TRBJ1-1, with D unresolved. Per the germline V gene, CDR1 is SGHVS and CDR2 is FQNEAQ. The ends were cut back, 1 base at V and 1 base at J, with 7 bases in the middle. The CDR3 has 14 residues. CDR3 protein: CASSLVVGNTEAFF. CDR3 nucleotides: TGTGCCAGCAGCTTAGTAGTCGGGAACACTGAAGCTTTCTTT.

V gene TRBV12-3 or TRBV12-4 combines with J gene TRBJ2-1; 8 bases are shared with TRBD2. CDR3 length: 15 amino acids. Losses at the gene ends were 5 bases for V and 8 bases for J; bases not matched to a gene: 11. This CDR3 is CASSPGGGFIDEQFF. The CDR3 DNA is TGTGCCAGCAGTCCCGGGGGGGGCTTCATAGATGAGCAGTTCTTC.

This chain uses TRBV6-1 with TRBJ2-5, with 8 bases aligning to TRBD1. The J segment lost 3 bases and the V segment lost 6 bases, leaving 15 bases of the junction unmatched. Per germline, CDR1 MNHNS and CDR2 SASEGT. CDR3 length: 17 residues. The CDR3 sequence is CASSDRRYRGDEETQYF. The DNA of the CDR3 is TGTGCCAGCAGCGACCGAAGATACAGGGGGGATGAAGAGACCCAGTACTTC.

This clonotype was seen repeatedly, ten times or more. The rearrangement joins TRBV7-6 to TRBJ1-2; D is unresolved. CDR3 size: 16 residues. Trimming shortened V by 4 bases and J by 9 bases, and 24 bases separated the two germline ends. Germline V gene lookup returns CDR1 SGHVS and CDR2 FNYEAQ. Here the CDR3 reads CASSSFATATRSSYTF. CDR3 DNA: TGTGCCAGCAGCTCCTTCGCGACCGCAACCCGGTCTAGCTACACCTTC. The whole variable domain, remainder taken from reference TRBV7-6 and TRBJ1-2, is GAGVSQSPRYKVTKRGQDVALRCDPISGHVSLYWYRQALGQGPEFLTYFNYEAQQDKSGLPNDRFSAERPEGSISTLTIQRTEQRDSAMYRCASSSFATATRSSYTFGSGTRLTVV.

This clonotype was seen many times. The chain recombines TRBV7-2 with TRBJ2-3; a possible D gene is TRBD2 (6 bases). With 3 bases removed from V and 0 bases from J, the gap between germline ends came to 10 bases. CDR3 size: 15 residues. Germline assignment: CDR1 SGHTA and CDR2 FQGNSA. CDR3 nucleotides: TGTGCCAGCAGCTTCGGGGGAACTAGCACAGATACGCAGTATTTT. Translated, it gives CASSFGGTSTDTQYF.

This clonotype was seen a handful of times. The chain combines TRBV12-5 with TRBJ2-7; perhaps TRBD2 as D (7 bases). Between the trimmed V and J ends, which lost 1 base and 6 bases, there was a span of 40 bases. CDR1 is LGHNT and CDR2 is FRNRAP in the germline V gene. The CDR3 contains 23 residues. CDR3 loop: CASGLARPDRSWPGGRSYGEQYF. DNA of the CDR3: TGTGCTAGTGGTTTGGCCCGGCCCGACAGGTCTTGGCCGGGAGGTAGGAGTTATGGCGAGCAGTACTTC.

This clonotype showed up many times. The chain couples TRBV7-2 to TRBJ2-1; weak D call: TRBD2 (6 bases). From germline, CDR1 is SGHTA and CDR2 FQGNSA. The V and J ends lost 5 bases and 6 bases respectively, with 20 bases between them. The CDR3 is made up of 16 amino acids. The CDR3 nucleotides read TGTGCCAGCAGCCCCCAAGGAGGATTGGAGGGCAATGAGCAGTTCTTC. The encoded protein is CASSPQGGLEGNEQFF.

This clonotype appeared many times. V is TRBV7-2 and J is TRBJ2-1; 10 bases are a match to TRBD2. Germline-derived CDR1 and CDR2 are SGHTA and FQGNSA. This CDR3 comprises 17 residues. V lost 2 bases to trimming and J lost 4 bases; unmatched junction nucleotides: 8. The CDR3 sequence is CASSLRGSGGQYNEQFF. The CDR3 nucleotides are TGTGCCAGCAGCTTACGGGGTAGCGGGGGGCAGTACAATGAGCAGTTCTTC.

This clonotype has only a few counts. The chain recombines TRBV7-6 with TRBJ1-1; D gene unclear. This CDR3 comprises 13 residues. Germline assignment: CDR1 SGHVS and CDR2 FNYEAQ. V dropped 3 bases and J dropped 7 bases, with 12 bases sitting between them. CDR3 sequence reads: CASSFVPGGEAFF. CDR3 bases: TGTGCCAGCAGCTTTGTTCCGGGCGGTGAAGCTTTCTTT. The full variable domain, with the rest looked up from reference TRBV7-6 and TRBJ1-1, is GAGVSQSPRYKVTKRGQDVALRCDPISGHVSLYWYRQALGQGPEFLTYFNYEAQQDKSGLPNDRFSAERPEGSISTLTIQRTEQRDSAMYRCASSFVPGGEAFFGQGTRLTVV.

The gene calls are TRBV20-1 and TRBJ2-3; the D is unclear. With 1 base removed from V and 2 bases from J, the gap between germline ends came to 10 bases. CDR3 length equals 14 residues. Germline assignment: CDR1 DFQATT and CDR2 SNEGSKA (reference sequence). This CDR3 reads CSARGWVNTDTQYF. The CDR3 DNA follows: TGCAGTGCTAGAGGTTGGGTGAACACAGATACGCAGTATTTT.

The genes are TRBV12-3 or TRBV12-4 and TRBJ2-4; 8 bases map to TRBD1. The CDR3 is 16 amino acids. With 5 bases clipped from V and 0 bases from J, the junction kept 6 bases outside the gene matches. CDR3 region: CASSPPGQVAKNIQYF. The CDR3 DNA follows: TGTGCCAGCAGTCCACCGGGACAGGTAGCCAAAAACATTCAGTACTTC.